This record concerns one T cell receptor beta chain sequence. Its cognate antigen is unknown. This entry comes from a study of cytomegalovirus exposure and HLA in healthy donors. Study observations and caveats: Reports state that TCR beta sequences accurately predicted most subjects' HLA-A and HLA-B alleles.

This CDR3 has 14 amino acids. V shed 5 bases and J 3 bases; nucleotides not matched to a gene: 7. The germline gives CDR1 SGHRS, CDR2 YFSETQ. The study ran its PCR with 60 Vbeta and 13 Jbeta primers. Here immunoSEQ multiplex PCR was the method, and the copy in TCRdb shows in-frame clones only, minus some. The data show more than 150,000 clones, around 80% seen once. Sequencing was done on a sample of PBMCs. The clonotype comes from a woman in her twenties or thirties in good health and CMV-seronegative. V is TRBV5-1 and J is TRBJ1-2; 7 nucleotides line up with TRBD1. The CDR3: CASSQGGSDYGYTF. Here the CDR3 DNA reads TGCGCCAGCAGTCAGGGGGGATCCGACTATGGCTACACCTTC.